The 27 T cell receptor beta chains below were found in one sample sequenced in a study of shared clonotypes between healthy human individuals. Naive CD8 cells were CD45RO-negative, positively selected for CCR7, excluding terminally differentiated effector memory CD45RA+ cells. The protocol was immunoSEQ multiplex PCR, while the TCRdb copy is restricted to in-frame clones and leaves out a portion. Seen here are around 1,900,000 clones, around 95% observed once, and the top ten hold more than 1.5%. Sequencing used naive CD8+ T cells from PBMCs. The receptors were sampled from a man aged 18-30 years in good health. Some clones in this sample may be carry-over from other donors' samples.

On this clone: Other DNA sequences in this sample translate to the same CDR3. V gene TRBV7-9 combines with J gene TRBJ1-1; possibly TRBD1 for D (5 bases). Deletions cut 4 bases from V and 5 bases from J, with 11 bases between. Per germline, CDR1 SEHNR and CDR2 FQNEAQ (reference sequence). The CDR3 covers 13 residues. For the CDR3, the DNA is TGTGCCAGCAGCTCCCCCCGGGGGACTGAAGCTTTCTTT. This gives the protein CASSSPRGTEAFF.

This clone was counted once. The chain carries TRBV15 and TRBJ2-5; D is uncertain. V was pared by 0 bases and J by 5 bases, with 7 bases between. This CDR3 is 13 amino acids long. Germline CDR1 reads LNHNV; CDR2 reads YYDKDF (reference sequence). CDR3 sequence reads: CATSRDSTETQYF. CDR3 in DNA: TGTGCCACCAGCAGAGATTCCACGGAGACCCAGTACTTC.

The chain combines TRBV2 with TRBJ2-3; the match to TRBD2 covers 11 bases. In germline, CDR1 is SNHLY, CDR2 FYNNEI. Germline trimming cut 5 bases from V and 0 bases from J; bases unmatched to any gene: 19. The CDR3 is 21 residues long. CDR3 coding DNA: TGTGCCAGCAGTTTACTACTAGCGGGGGCAAAGGCCCTTCGTAGCACAGATACGCAGTATTTT. Translating gives CASSLLLAGAKALRSTDTQYF.

The J gene is TRBJ2-2, the V gene TRBV27; D is uncertain. In germline, CDR1 is MNHEY, CDR2 SMNVEV (reference sequence). Trimming pared 5 bases from V and 7 bases from J, leaving 17 bases between. CDR3 length: 15 residues. The CDR3 sequence is CASSLTGSASGELFF. The CDR3 region has the DNA TGTGCCAGCAGTCTAACCGGGTCGGCCAGCGGGGAGCTGTTTTTT.

The chain uses TRBV7-9 and TRBJ1-1; D is unresolved. CDR1 SEHNR and CDR2 FQNEAQ come from the germline V gene (reference sequence). Deletions cut 2 bases from V and 1 base from J, with 11 bases between. This CDR3 comprises 15 residues. CDR3 nucleotides: TGTGCCAGCAGCTTAACCCCACTGGGGAACACTGAAGCTTTCTTT. This sequence encodes CASSLTPLGNTEAFF.

This chain uses TRBV28 with TRBJ2-7, with D uncertain. Trimming removed 5 bases at V and 2 bases at J, with 7 bases between. CDR1 MDHEN and CDR2 SYDVKM come from the germline V gene. The CDR3 is 12 residues long. DNA of the CDR3: TGTGCCAGCAGTCCGTTTACCTACGAGCAGTACTTC. Protein product: CASSPFTYEQYF.

This chain uses TRBV7-9 with TRBJ2-5, with D perhaps being TRBD1 or TRBD2 (6 bases each). The CDR3 sequence is 19 residues long. V lost 5 bases to trimming and J lost 1 base, with 26 bases between them. Germline V gives CDR1 SEHNR, CDR2 FQNEAQ (reference sequence). The CDR3 loop reads CASSPIKRLFGGLQETQYF. CDR3 coding DNA: TGTGCCAGCAGCCCCATAAAACGCTTATTCGGGGGCCTCCAAGAGACCCAGTACTTC. Based on the CDR3 plus reference TRBV7-9 and TRBJ2-5, the full variable domain is DTGVSQNPRHKITKRGQNVTFRCDPISEHNRLYWYRQTLGQGPEFLTYFQNEAQLEKSRLLSDRFSAERPKGSFSTLEIQRTEQGDSAMYLCASSPIKRLFGGLQETQYFGPGTRLLVL.

This sequence joins TRBV6-5 and TRBJ2-3; TRBD2 aligns across 11 bases. Germline CDR1 MNHEY, CDR2 SVGAGI. This CDR3 contains 15 residues. The V segment lost 0 bases and the J segment 6 bases; nucleotides outside the gene matches: 2. The CDR3 DNA sequence: TGTGCCAGCAGTTACTCGGCTAGCGGGAGGGATACGCAGTATTTT. Its translation is CASSYSASGRDTQYF.

The genes are TRBV7-6 and TRBJ1-2; 9 nucleotides agree with TRBD1. CDR1 and CDR2 (germline): SGHVS, FNYEAQ. The CDR3 length is 15 residues. The junction had 6 bases not matched to a gene; V was cut back by 1 base and J by 6 bases. In DNA form, the CDR3 reads TGTGCCAGCAGCTTAGAAGTGTGGGACAGGGATGGCTACACCTTC. Its translation: CASSLEVWDRDGYTF.

This chain joins TRBV5-6 and TRBJ2-2; D uncertain. The CDR3 loop spans 15 amino acids. The germline V and J ends were trimmed by 0 bases and 4 bases, with 10 bases remaining between them. CDR1 is SGHDT, CDR2 YYEEEE, per germline. CDR3 residues: CASSLAGQSTGELFF. CDR3 coding DNA: TGTGCCAGCAGCTTGGCCGGCCAGAGCACCGGGGAGCTGTTTTTT.

This chain joins TRBV28 and TRBJ2-7; D is uncertain. This CDR3 is built from 14 residues. The V end was cut by 6 bases, the J end by 3 bases, with 15 bases between. CDR1 is MDHEN, CDR2 SYDVKM, per germline. The CDR3 bases are TGTGCCAGCAGCTTTATAGGCCCGGGCTACGAGCAGTACTTC. Its protein product is CASSFIGPGYEQYF.

The chain joins TRBV6-5 to TRBJ2-7, with D tentatively TRBD1 or TRBD2 (6 bases each). The germline CDR1 and CDR2 sequences are MNHEY and SVGAGI. V was clipped by 6 bases and J by 5 bases, with 14 bases between them. The CDR3 extends over 13 amino acids. Written as DNA, the CDR3 is TGTGCCAGCAGCGCACGGGGGCCTCACGAGCAGTACTTC. Translating it yields CASSARGPHEQYF.

As regards this clone: Within the sample, other DNA sequences also encode this same CDR3. The rearrangement joins TRBV27 to TRBJ2-2; 7 nucleotides match TRBD2. This CDR3 is built from 15 residues. Germline V gene data show CDR1 as MNHEY and CDR2 as SMNVEV (reference sequence). With V trimmed by 2 bases and J by 3 bases, 3 bases remained unmatched. The CDR3 loop is CASSLRGRDTGELFF. DNA of the CDR3: TGTGCCAGCAGTTTACGGGGGAGGGACACCGGGGAGCTGTTTTTT.

This chain uses TRBV27 with TRBJ1-2, with 12 bases lining up with TRBD1. Germline-derived CDR1 and CDR2 are MNHEY and SMNVEV (reference sequence). The CDR3 length is 17 residues. Trimming removed 1 base from V and 7 bases from J; junction bases left unmatched: 10. The CDR3 protein is CASSLLAGTGGNGGYTF. The CDR3 coding sequence is TGTGCCAGCAGTTTATTAGCGGGGACAGGGGGCAACGGTGGCTACACCTTC.

The chain has TRBV27 and TRBJ1-1; 9 positions match TRBD1. Germline values: CDR1 MNHEY, CDR2 SMNVEV (reference sequence). The junction had 9 bases not matched to a gene; V was cut back by 3 bases and J by 4 bases. The CDR3 contains 16 residues. The CDR3 DNA follows: TGTGCCAGCAGTTTCTTTTCCGGGACAGGGCCCACTGAAGCTTTCTTT. Translated: CASSFFSGTGPTEAFF.

On this clone: The sample contains more than one DNA sequence encoding this CDR3. In DNA form, the CDR3 reads TGTGCCAGCAGCGTAGCAGAGGCGTCCTACAATGAGCAGTTCTTC. Protein product: CASSVAEASYNEQFF. This chain connects TRBV9 to TRBJ2-1; D ambiguous. Germline CDR1 is SGDLS and CDR2 is YYNGEE. There are 15 residues in the CDR3. The V gene lost 0 bases and the J gene lost 1 base, with 8 bases spanning the gap. Full variable domain (remainder filled in from reference TRBV9 and TRBJ2-1): DSGVTQTPKHLITATGQRVTLRCSPRSGDLSVYWYQQSLDQGLQFLIQYYNGEERAKGNILERFSAQQFPDLHSELNLSSLELGDSALYFCASSVAEASYNEQFFGPGTRLTVL.

The genes are TRBV30 and TRBJ2-1; TRBD2 matches 12 bases. Trimming cost V 1 base and J 7 bases; bases outside gene matches: 14. CDR3 length equals 18 residues. The germline V gene has CDR1 GTSNPN and CDR2 SVGIG (reference sequence). In DNA form, the CDR3 reads TGTGCCTGGAGTGAACTAGGACTAGCGGGATCACTTTTTAATGAGCAGTTCTTC. Its protein product is CAWSELGLAGSLFNEQFF.

CDR3 DNA sequence: TGCGCCAGCAGGAAACAGGGGGCGTATACTGAAGCTTTCTTT. This sequence encodes CASRKQGAYTEAFF. The chain links TRBV10-2 to TRBJ1-1; 9 nucleotides align to TRBD1. Looked up from germline, CDR1 is WSHSY and CDR2 is SAAADI. This CDR3 has 14 amino acids. With V trimmed by 6 bases and J by 5 bases, 7 bases remained unmatched.

As to this clone: The sample carries other DNA sequences with the same CDR3. V and J are TRBV6-5 and TRBJ1-2; a weak D match, TRBD1 (5 bases). Trimming pared 0 bases from V and 7 bases from J, leaving 15 bases between. This CDR3 contains 15 residues. CDR1 and CDR2 (germline): MNHEY, SVGAGI. The DNA for the CDR3 is TGTGCCAGCAGTTACTCGTCACGGGGCTCGGGTGGCTACACCTTC. Translating gives CASSYSSRGSGGYTF.

V usage is TRBV7-9 and J usage is TRBJ2-4, with D possibly TRBD2 on 6 matching bases. The length of the CDR3 is 14 residues. From germline, CDR1 is SEHNR and CDR2 FQNEAQ (reference sequence). Between the trimmed V and J ends, which lost 0 bases and 7 bases, there was a span of 10 bases. This CDR3 reads CASSLALGGNIQYF. CDR3 nucleotide sequence: TGTGCCAGCAGCTTAGCTCTTGGGGGGAACATTCAGTACTTC.

The chain uses TRBV28 and TRBJ2-3, with TRBD1 as a possible D gene (6 bases). V was pared by 3 bases and J by 6 bases, with 16 bases between. This CDR3 has 15 residues. Per the germline V gene, CDR1 is MDHEN and CDR2 is SYDVKM. DNA of the CDR3: TGTGCCAGCAGTTTGTGGGACAAAACCTACGATACGCAGTATTTT. It yields the protein CASSLWDKTYDTQYF.

This chain connects TRBV18 to TRBJ2-1; no definite D call. The CDR3 covers 16 residues. Looked up from germline, CDR1 is KGHSH and CDR2 is LQKENI. V shed 3 bases and J shed 2 bases, with 14 bases lying between them. Here the CDR3 DNA reads TGTGCCAGCTCACCTCTCCCACCGAGCGCCTACAATGAGCAGTTCTTC. Its translation is CASSPLPPSAYNEQFF.

This rearrangement joins TRBV4-1 to TRBJ2-3; 10 bases line up with TRBD2. With 4 bases clipped from V and 0 bases from J, the junction kept 7 bases outside the gene matches. CDR1 is MGHRA and CDR2 is YSYEKL in the germline V gene. The CDR3 consists of 17 residues. The CDR3 bases are TGCGCCAGCAGCCCGACAGGACTAGCGGTTAGCACAGATACGCAGTATTTT. Encoded protein: CASSPTGLAVSTDTQYF.

This sequence joins TRBV14 and TRBJ2-7; D is unclear. Per the germline V gene, CDR1 is SGHDN and CDR2 is FVKESK. Trimming removed 0 bases at V and 1 base at J, with 7 bases between. The CDR3 spans 14 residues. As DNA, the CDR3 is TGTGCCAGCAGCCAAGAGTTCGGGTCCTACGAGCAGTACTTC. This translates into CASSQEFGSYEQYF. Supplemented by reference TRBV14 and TRBJ2-7, the full variable domain reads EAGVTQFPSHSVIEKGQTVTLRCDPISGHDNLYWYRRVMGKEIKFLLHFVKESKQDESGMPNNRFLAERTGGTYSTLKVQPAELEDSGVYFCASSQEFGSYEQYFGPGTRLTVT.

The chain links TRBV7-9 to TRBJ2-3; 10 bases map to TRBD2. Germline V CDR1 and CDR2: SEHNR, FQNEAQ (reference sequence). This CDR3 has 16 amino acids. The V segment lost 5 bases and the J segment 3 bases; nucleotides outside the gene matches: 8. CDR3 DNA sequence: TGTGCCAGCAGCCCCCCTAGCGGGAGTTCAACAGATACGCAGTATTTT. It is translated as CASSPPSGSSTDTQYF.

The chain recombines TRBV7-3 with TRBJ1-1; D is ambiguous. The length of the CDR3 is 13 residues. Germline loops: CDR1 SGHTA, CDR2 FQGTGA. Between the trimmed V and J ends, which lost 7 bases and 5 bases, there was a span of 14 bases. The chain's CDR3 is CASKGIARTEAFF. Here the CDR3 DNA reads TGTGCCAGCAAGGGAATTGCGCGGACTGAAGCTTTCTTT. The whole variable domain, filled in from reference TRBV7-3 and TRBJ1-1, reads GAGVSQTPSNKVTEKGKYVELRCDPISGHTALYWYRQSLGQGPEFLIYFQGTGAADDSGLPNDRFFAVRPEGSVSTLKIQRTERGDSAVYLCASKGIARTEAFFGQGTRLTVV.

A single count supports this clone. V is TRBV27 and J is TRBJ2-5; 7 bases line up with TRBD2. The CDR3 is 17 residues long. After removal of 4 bases from V and 8 bases from J, the junction contained 19 bases not matched to a gene. Germline V gene data show CDR1 as MNHEY and CDR2 as SMNVEV (reference sequence). CDR3 coding DNA: TGTGCCAGCAGTTGGGGAGGGGCGGGACGAATACCTGTCACCCAGTACTTC. Its protein is CASSWGGAGRIPVTQYF.